This TCR beta chain emerged from a study of blood T cell repertoires in COVID-19. Study summary: Sources were T cells, B-cell-depleted T cells, or PBMCs; the material itself was cDNA or gDNA.

Profiling relied on immunoSEQ multiplex PCR, and the TCRdb table lists in-frame clones only, not all of them. The profile shows 150,000 or so clones, about 73% of them singletons. This clonotype originated in an elderly man with acute or convalescent COVID-19. The sequencing input was peripheral blood.

The CDR3 bases are TGTGCCAGCAGCTTGGCGACAGTATATAGCAATCAGCCCCAGCATTTT. Protein: CASSLATVYSNQPQHF. The V and J genes are TRBV11-2 and TRBJ1-5, with D possibly TRBD1 on 5 matching bases. Looked up from germline, CDR1 is SGHAT and CDR2 is FQNNGV. V lost 3 bases, J lost 0 bases, and 12 bases lay in between. The CDR3 is 16 amino acids.